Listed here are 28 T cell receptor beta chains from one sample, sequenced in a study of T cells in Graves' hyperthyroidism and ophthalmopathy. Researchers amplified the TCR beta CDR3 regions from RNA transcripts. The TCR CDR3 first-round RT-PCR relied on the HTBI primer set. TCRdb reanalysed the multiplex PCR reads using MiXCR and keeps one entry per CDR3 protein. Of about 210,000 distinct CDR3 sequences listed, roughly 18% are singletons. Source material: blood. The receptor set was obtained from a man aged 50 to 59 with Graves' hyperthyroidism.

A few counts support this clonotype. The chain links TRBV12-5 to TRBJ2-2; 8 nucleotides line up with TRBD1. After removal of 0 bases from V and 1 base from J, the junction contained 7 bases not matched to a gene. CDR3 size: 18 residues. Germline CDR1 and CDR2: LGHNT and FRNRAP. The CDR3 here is CASGLVLIGTGNTGELFF. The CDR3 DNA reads TGTGCTAGTGGTTTGGTACTCATAGGGACAGGGAACACCGGGGAGCTGTTTTTT.

DNA for the CDR3: TGTGCCAGCAGCTTGGACGGCAGCCCCACTACATACAATGAGCAGTTCTTC. This gives the protein CASSLDGSPTTYNEQFF. The chain links TRBV5-6 to TRBJ2-1, with no clear D. Germline V CDR1 and CDR2: SGHDT, YYEEEE. V lost 0 bases to trimming and J lost 4 bases, with 17 bases between them. The CDR3 runs 17 residues.

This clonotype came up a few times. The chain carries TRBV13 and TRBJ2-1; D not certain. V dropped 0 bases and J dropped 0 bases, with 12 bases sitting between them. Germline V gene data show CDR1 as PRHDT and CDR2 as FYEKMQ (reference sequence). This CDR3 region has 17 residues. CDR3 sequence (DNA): TGTGCCAGCAGCTTAGGGGGCAGATTCAGCTCCTACAATGAGCAGTTCTTC. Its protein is CASSLGGRFSSYNEQFF.

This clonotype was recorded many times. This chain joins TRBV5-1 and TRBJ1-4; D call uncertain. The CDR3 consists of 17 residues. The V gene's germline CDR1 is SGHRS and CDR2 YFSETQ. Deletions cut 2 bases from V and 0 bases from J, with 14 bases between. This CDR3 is CASSLVPGRTTNEKLFF. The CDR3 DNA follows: TGCGCCAGCAGCTTAGTCCCCGGGAGAACAACTAATGAAAAACTGTTTTTT.

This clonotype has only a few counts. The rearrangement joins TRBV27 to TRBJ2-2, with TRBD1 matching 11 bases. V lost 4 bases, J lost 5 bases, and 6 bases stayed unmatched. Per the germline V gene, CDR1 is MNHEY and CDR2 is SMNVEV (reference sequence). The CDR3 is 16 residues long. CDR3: CASSYGTGGLTGELFF. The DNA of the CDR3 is TGTGCCAGCAGTTATGGGACAGGGGGGCTAACCGGGGAGCTGTTTTTT.

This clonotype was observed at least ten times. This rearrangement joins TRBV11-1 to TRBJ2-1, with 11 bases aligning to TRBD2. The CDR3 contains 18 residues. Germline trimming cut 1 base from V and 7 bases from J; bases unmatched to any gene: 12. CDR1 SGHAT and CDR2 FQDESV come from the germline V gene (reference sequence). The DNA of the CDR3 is TGTGCCAGCAGCTTAGGAGACGGTAGCGGGAGGGCGAGGAATGAGCAGTTCTTC. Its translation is CASSLGDGSGRARNEQFF. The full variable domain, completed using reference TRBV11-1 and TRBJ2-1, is EAEVAQSPRYKITEKSQAVAFWCDPISGHATLYWYRQILGQGPELLVQFQDESVVDDSQLPKDRFSAERLKGVDSTLKIQPAELGDSAMYLCASSLGDGSGRARNEQFFGPGTRLTVL.

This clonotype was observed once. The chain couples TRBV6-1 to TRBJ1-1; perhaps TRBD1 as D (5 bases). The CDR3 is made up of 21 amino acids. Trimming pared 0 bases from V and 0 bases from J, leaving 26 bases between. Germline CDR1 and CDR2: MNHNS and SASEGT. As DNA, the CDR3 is TGTGCCAGCAGTGAAGCGACTGATGGCACCTGGGACGGAACAATGAACACTGAAGCTTTCTTT. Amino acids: CASSEATDGTWDGTMNTEAFF.

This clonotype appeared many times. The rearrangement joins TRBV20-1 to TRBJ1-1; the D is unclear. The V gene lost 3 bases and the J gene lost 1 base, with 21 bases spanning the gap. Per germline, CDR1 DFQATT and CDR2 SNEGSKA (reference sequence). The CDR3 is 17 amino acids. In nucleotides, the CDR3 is TGCAGTGCTAGCTCCGCCGGTTCGCCCAACCGGAACACTGAAGCTTTCTTT. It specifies CSASSAGSPNRNTEAFF.

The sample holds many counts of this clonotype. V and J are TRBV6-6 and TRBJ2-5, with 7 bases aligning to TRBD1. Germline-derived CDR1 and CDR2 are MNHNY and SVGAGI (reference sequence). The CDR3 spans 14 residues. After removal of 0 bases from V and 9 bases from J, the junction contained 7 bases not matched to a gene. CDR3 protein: CASSYSQGDMPQYF. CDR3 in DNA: TGTGCCAGCAGTTACTCCCAGGGGGATATGCCCCAGTACTTC.

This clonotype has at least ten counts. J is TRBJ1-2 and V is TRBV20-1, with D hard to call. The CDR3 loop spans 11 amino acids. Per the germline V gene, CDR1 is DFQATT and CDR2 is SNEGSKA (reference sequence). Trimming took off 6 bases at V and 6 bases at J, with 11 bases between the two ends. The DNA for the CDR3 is TGCAGTGCAAAAAAGATCGATGGCTACACCTTC. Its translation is CSAKKIDGYTF.

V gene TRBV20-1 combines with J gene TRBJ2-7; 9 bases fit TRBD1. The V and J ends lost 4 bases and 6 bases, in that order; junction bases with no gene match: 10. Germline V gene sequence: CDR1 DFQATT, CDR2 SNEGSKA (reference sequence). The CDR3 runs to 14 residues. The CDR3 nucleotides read TGCAGTGCTAAAGGCGGGACAGGGCGAAGCGAGCAGTACTTC. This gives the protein CSAKGGTGRSEQYF.

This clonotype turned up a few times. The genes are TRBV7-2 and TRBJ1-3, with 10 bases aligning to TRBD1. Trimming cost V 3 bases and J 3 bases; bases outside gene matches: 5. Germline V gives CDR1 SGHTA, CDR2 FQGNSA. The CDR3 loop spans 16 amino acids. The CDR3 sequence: CASSLRQGARGNTIYF. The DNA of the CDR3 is TGTGCCAGCAGCTTGAGACAGGGGGCGCGTGGAAACACCATATATTTT.

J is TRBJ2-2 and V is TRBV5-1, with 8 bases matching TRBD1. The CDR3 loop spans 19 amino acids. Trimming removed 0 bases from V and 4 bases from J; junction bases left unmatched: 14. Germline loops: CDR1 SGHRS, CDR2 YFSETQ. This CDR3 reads CASSLAGAGGSLGTGELFF. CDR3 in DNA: TGCGCCAGCAGCTTGGCGGGAGCAGGGGGCAGTTTAGGCACCGGGGAGCTGTTTTTT.

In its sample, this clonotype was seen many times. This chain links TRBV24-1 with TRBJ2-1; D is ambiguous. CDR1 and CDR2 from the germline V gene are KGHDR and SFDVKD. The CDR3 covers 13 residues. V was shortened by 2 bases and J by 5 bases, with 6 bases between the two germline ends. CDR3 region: CATSDWKNNEQFF. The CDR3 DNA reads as TGTGCCACCAGTGATTGGAAGAACAATGAGCAGTTCTTC.

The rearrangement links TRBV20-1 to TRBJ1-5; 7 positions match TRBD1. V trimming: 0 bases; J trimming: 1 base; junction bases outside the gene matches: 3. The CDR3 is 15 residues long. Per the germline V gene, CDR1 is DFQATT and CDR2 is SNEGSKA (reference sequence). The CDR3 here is CSARETGSSNQPQHF. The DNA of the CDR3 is TGCAGTGCTAGAGAGACAGGGAGCAGCAATCAGCCCCAGCATTTT.

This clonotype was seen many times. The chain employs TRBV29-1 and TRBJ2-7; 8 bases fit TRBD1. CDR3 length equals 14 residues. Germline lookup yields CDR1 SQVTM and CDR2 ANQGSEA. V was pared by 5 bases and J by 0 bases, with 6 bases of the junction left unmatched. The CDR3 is CSVQGAGNSYEQYF. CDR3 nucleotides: TGCAGCGTTCAGGGGGCCGGGAACTCCTACGAGCAGTACTTC.

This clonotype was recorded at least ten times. This CDR3 is CASSWGTGAADTQYF. The CDR3, as DNA: TGTGCCAGCAGCTGGGGGACAGGGGCTGCAGATACGCAGTATTTT. This chain links TRBV7-9 with TRBJ2-3; 10 nucleotides align to TRBD1. The CDR3 has 15 residues. The germline gives CDR1 SEHNR, CDR2 FQNEAQ (reference sequence). The ends lost 4 bases at V and 4 bases at J; junction bases unmatched: 5.

CDR3 in DNA: TGCAGTGCTAGAGATCTGGGGTTTGGGGAGACCCAGTACTTC. This sequence encodes CSARDLGFGETQYF. The gene calls are TRBV20-1 and TRBJ2-5; D unclear. The V and J ends lost 0 bases and 5 bases respectively, with 13 bases between them. Germline V gene lookup returns CDR1 DFQATT and CDR2 SNEGSKA (reference sequence). The CDR3 is 14 amino acids.

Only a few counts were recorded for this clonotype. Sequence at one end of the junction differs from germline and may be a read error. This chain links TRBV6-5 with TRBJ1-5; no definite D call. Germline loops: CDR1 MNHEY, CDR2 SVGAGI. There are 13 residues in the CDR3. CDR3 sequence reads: CASSYEGGQLQHF. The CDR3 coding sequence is TGTGCCAGCAGTTATGAGGGTGGTCAGCTCCAGCATTTT.

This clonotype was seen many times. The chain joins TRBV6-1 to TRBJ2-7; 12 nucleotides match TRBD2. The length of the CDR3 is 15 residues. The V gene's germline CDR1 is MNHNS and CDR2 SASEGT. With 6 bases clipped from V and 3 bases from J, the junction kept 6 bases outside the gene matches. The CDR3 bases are TGTGCCAGCAGGAACGGACTAGCGGGACTCTACGAGCAGTACTTC. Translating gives CASRNGLAGLYEQYF.

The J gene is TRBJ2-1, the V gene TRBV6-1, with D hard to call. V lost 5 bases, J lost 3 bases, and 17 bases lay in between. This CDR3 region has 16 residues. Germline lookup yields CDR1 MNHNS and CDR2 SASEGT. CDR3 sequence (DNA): TGTGCCAGCAGTTCCTTGACTTCTGGCTTCTACAATGAGCAGTTCTTC. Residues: CASSSLTSGFYNEQFF.

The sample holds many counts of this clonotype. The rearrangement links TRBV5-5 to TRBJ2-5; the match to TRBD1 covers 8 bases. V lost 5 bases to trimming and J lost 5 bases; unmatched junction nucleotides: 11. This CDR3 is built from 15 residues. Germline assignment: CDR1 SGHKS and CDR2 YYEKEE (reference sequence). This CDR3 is CASSSGQGNFETQYF. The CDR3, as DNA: TGTGCCAGCAGTTCCGGACAGGGTAATTTTGAGACCCAGTACTTC.

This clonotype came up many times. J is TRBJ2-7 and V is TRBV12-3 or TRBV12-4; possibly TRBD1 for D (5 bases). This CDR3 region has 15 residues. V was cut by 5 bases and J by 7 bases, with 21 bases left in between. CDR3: CASSPTAGQAREQYF. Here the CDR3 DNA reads TGTGCCAGCAGTCCGACAGCCGGGCAGGCTCGTGAGCAGTACTTC.

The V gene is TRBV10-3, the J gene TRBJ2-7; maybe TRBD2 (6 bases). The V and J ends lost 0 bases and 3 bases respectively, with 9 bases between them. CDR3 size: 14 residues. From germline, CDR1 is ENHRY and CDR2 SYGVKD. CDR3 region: CAISESEGSYEQYF. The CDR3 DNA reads TGTGCCATCAGTGAGTCGGAGGGTAGCTACGAGCAGTACTTC.

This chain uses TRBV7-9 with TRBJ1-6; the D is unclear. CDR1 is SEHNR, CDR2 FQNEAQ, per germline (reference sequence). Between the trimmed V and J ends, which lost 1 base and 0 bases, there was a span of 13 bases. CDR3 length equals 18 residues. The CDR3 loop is CASSLDDISSSYNSPLHF. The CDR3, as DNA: TGTGCCAGCAGCTTAGACGATATTTCGAGCTCCTATAATTCACCCCTCCACTTT.

The CDR3 loop is CSGEREDFYKEQFF. The DNA for the CDR3 is TGCAGCGGCGAAAGAGAGGACTTCTATAAAGAGCAGTTCTTC. This chain links TRBV29-1 with TRBJ2-1, with a possible D match to TRBD2 (5 bases). Trimming removed 7 bases at V and 10 bases at J, with 23 bases between. Germline CDR1 SQVTM, CDR2 ANQGSEA. The CDR3 is made up of 14 amino acids.

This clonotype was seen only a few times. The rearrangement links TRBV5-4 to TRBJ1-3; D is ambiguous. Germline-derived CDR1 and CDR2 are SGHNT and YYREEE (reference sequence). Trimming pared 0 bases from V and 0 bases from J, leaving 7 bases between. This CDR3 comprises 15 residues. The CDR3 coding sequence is TGTGCCAGCAGCTTGGGACCGACCTCTGGAAACACCATATATTTT. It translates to CASSLGPTSGNTIYF.

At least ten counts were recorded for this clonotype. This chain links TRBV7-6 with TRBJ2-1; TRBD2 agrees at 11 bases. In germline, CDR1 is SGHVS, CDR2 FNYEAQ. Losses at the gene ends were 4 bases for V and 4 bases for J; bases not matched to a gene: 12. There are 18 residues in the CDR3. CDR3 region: CASSSQPRLAGRYNEQFF. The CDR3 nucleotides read TGTGCCAGCAGCTCCCAACCTCGACTAGCGGGACGGTACAATGAGCAGTTCTTC.